This entry describes one TCR beta chain. What this receptor recognizes is not known. One base away there is no much larger clone; base qualities are not given. These data are taken from a study of CD8 T cells in ankylosing spondylitis (dated by TCRdb to the late 2010s). Broadly, across the study: To find TCR variants linked to disease, the study profiled T cell receptor beta repertoires in ankylosing spondylitis patients and healthy donors. Peripheral blood was sampled, and synovial fluid was additionally collected from ankylosing spondylitis patients. In total, the full study cohort was made up of 110 or so healthy donors and 25 or so ankylosing spondylitis patients. Study-wide conclusions, independent of this receptor: The disease-linked clones were reported as significantly enriched in matched synovial fluid samples from ankylosing spondylitis patients. Some motif variants were previously reported in synovial fluid and blood of reactive arthritis patients, suggesting common disease-initiation mechanisms. The disease-linked clones had a CD8+ phenotype and were found at relatively low frequencies in peripheral blood. Blood from ankylosing spondylitis patients appeared to be characterized by a TCR beta motif composed of several highly homologous amino acid variants.

Between the V and J ends, shortened by 3 bases and 0 bases respectively, the junction contains 12 bases. Including cysteine and phenylalanine, the CDR3 has 15 amino acids. The CDR3 DNA has 45 bases and is translated from base 1. For CDR1 and CDR2, the germline V gene lists MDHEN and SYDVKM. These reads were obtained on an Illumina HiSeq 2500. Quantitative 5'-RACE with molecular barcodes was the method used to prepare the TCR beta libraries. The published analysis was carried out like this. To identify disease-linked TCR variants, a new computational method was used, one built on a probabilistic model of VDJ rearrangement. In-frame beta chains were kept once TCRdb had trimmed the public reads at Q25 with fastp and called clones with MiXCR. Every distinct CDR3 protein forms one entry, paired with its most common genes and DNA. What appears here as the V and J calls and clone size reflects TCRdb's work, not the paper's. A total of some 400,000 distinct CDR3 sequences appear in this sample, approximately 20% of them only once. Of the sample, 15% to 20% falls within the top ten clones.

The rearranged segments are TRBV28 and TRBJ2-7, with the D call perhaps TRBD1 or TRBD2, each one matching 5 bases. The specimen sequenced was blood, either unsorted or a sorted T cell fraction (not recorded which). This sequence was found in a male donor with ankylosing spondylitis. The CDR3 is CASSFEGLNSYEQYF. The sequenced DNA: TGTGCCAGCAGTTTCGAGGGGCTTAACTCCTACGAGCAGTACTTC.